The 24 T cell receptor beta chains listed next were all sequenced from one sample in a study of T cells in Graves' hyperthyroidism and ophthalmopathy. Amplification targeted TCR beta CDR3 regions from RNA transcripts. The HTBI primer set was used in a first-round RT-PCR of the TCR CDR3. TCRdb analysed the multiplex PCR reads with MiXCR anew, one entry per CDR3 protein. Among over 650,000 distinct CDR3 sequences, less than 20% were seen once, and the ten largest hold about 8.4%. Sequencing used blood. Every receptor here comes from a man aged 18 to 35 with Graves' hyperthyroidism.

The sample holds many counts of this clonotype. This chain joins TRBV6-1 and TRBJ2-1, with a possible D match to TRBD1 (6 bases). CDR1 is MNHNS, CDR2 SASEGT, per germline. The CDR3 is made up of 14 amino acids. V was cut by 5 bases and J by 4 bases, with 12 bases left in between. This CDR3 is CASSRTERYNEQFF. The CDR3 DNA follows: TGTGCCAGCAGTCGGACAGAAAGGTACAATGAGCAGTTCTTC.

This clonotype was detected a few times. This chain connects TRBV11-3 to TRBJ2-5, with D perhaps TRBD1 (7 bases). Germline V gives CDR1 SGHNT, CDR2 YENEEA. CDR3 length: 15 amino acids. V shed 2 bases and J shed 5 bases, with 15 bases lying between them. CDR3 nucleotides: TGTGCCAGCAGCTTACGGAGGGGGCAACAGGAGACCCAGTACTTC. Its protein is CASSLRRGQQETQYF.

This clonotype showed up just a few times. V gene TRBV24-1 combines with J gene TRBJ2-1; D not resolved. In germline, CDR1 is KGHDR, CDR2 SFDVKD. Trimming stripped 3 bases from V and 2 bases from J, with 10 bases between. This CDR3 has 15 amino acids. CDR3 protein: CATSDPTLTYNEQFF. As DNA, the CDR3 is TGTGCCACCAGTGATCCCACATTAACCTACAATGAGCAGTTCTTC.

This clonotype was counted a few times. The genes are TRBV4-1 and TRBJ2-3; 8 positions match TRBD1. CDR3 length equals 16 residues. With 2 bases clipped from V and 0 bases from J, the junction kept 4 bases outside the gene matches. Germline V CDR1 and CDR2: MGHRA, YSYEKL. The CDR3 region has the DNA TGCGCCAGCAGCCAAAAACAGGGGGTCAGCACAGATACGCAGTATTTT. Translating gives CASSQKQGVSTDTQYF.

CDR3 protein: CASSLRQDTNYGYTF. DNA for the CDR3: TGTGCCAGCAGCCTACGACAGGATACTAACTATGGCTACACCTTC. The rearrangement uses TRBV7-2 and TRBJ1-2; D perhaps matches TRBD1 (6 bases). Germline CDR1 is SGHTA and CDR2 is FQGNSA. Between the trimmed V and J ends, which lost 5 bases and 0 bases, there was a span of 13 bases. The CDR3 loop spans 15 amino acids.

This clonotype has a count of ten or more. The chain's CDR3 is CASSPRAYSYNEQFF. The CDR3 DNA is TGTGCCAGCAGCCCACGTGCCTACTCCTACAATGAGCAGTTCTTC. This chain uses TRBV7-2 with TRBJ2-1; no definite D call. Germline V gives CDR1 SGHTA, CDR2 FQGNSA. CDR3 length: 15 residues. The V end was cut by 5 bases, the J end by 0 bases, with 11 bases between.

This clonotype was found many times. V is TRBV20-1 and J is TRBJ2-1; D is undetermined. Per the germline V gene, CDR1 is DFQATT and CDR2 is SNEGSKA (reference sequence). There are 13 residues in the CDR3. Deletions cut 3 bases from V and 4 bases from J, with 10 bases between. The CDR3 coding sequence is TGCAGTGCTAGTGGGCACCAATACAATGAGCAGTTCTTC. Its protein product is CSASGHQYNEQFF.

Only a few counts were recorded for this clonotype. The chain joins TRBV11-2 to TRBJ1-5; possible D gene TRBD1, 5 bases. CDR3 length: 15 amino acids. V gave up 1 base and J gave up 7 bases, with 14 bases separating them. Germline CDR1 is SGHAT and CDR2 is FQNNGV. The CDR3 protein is CASSLGDSKGQPQHF. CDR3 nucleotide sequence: TGTGCCAGCAGCTTAGGCGACAGTAAGGGCCAGCCCCAGCATTTT.

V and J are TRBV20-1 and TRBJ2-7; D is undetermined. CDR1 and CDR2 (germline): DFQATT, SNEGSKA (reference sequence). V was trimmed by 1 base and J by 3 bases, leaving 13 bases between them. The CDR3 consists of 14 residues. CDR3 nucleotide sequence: TGCAGTGCTAGAGTTGGCCTGTCGAGCTACGAGCAGTACTTC. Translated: CSARVGLSSYEQYF.

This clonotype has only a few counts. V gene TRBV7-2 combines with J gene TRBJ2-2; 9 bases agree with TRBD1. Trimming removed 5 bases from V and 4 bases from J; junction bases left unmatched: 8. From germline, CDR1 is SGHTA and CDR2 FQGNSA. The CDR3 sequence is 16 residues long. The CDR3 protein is CASSDHRGRFTGELFF. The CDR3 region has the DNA TGTGCCAGCAGCGACCACAGGGGGCGTTTCACCGGGGAGCTGTTTTTT.

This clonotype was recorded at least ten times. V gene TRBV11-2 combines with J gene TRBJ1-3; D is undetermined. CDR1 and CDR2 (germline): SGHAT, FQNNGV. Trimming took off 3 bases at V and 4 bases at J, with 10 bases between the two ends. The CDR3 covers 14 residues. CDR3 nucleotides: TGTGCCAGCAGCTTGTCGGGTTTAGGAAACACCATATATTTT. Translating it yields CASSLSGLGNTIYF.

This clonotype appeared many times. In DNA form, the CDR3 reads TGCAGCGTTGAGGGTGGCGGGACCTACAATGAGCAGTTCTTC. Its translation is CSVEGGGTYNEQFF. This chain links TRBV29-1 with TRBJ2-1; possible D gene TRBD2, 6 bases. CDR1 SQVTM and CDR2 ANQGSEA come from the germline V gene. The CDR3 runs 14 residues. V dropped 3 bases and J dropped 2 bases, with 11 bases sitting between them.

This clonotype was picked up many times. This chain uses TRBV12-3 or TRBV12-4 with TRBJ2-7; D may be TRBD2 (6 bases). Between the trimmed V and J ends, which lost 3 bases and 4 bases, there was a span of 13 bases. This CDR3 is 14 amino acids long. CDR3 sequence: CASSLPGVSYEQYF. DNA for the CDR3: TGTGCCAGCAGTTTGCCGGGAGTCTCGTACGAGCAGTACTTC.

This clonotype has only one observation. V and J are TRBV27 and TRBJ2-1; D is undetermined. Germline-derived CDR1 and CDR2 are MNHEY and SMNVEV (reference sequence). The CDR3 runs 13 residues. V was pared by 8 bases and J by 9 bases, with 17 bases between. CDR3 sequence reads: CASSPPARAEQFF. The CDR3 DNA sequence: TGTGCCAGCTCACCACCCGCCCGCGCTGAGCAGTTCTTC.

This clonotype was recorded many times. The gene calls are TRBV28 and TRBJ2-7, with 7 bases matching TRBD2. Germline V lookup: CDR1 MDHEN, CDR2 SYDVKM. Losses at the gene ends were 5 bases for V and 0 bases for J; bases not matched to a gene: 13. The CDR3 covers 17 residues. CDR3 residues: CASSPWGGKRSSYEQYF. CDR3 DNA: TGTGCCAGCAGTCCTTGGGGGGGTAAGCGAAGCTCCTACGAGCAGTACTTC. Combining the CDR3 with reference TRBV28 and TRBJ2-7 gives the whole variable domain DVKVTQSSRYLVKRTGEKVFLECVQDMDHENMFWYRQDPGLGLRLIYFSYDVKMKEKGDIPEGYSVSREKKERFSLILESASTNQTSMYLCASSPWGGKRSSYEQYFGPGTRLTVT.

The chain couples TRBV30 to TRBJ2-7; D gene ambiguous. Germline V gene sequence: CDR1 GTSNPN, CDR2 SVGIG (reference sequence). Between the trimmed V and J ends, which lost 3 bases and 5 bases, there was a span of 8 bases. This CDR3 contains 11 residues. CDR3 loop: CAWSRSHEQYF. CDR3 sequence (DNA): TGTGCCTGGAGCCGTTCCCACGAGCAGTACTTC.

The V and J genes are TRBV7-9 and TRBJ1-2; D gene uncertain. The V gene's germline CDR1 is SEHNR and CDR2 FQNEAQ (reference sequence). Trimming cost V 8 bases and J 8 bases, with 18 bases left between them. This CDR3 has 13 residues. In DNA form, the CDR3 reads TGTGCCAGCTTCTTGGGTGGAGATAGCGGCTACACCTTC. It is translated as CASFLGGDSGYTF.

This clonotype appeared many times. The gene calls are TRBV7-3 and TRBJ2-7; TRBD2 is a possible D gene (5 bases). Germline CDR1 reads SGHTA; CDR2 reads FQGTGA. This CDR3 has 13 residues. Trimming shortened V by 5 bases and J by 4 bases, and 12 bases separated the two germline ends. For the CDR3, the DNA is TGTGCCAGCAGCAAAAGTGGGGAGTACGAGCAGTACTTC. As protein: CASSKSGEYEQYF.

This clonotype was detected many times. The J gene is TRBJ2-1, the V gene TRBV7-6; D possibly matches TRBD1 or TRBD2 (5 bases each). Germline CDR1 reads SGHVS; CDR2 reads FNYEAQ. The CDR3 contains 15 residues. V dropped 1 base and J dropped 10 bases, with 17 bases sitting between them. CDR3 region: CASSLGDAYKGEQFF. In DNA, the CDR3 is TGTGCCAGCAGCTTAGGGGACGCCTATAAGGGAGAGCAGTTCTTC. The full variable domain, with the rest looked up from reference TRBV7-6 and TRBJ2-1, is GAGVSQSPRYKVTKRGQDVALRCDPISGHVSLYWYRQALGQGPEFLTYFNYEAQQDKSGLPNDRFSAERPEGSISTLTIQRTEQRDSAMYRCASSLGDAYKGEQFFGPGTRLTVL.

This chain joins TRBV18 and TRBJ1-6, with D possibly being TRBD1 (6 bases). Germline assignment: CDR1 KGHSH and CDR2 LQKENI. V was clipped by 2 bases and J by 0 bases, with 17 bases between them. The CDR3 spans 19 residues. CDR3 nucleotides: TGTGCCAGCTCACCAGTCGGGCAGGGGCTCAGCTCCTATAATTCACCCCTCCACTTT. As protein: CASSPVGQGLSSYNSPLHF.

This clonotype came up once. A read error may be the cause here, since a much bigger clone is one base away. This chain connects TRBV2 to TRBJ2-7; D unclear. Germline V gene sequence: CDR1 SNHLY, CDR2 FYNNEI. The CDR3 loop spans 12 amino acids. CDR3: CASSVSDYEQCF. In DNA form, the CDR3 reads TGTGCCAGCAGTGTGTCAGATTACGAGCAGTGCTTC. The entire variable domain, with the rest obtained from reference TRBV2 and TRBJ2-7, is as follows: EPEVTQTPSHQVTQMGQEVILRCVPISNHLYFYWYRQILGQKVEFLVSFYNNEISEKSEIFDDQFSVERPDGSNFTLKIRSTKLEDSAMYFCASSVSDYEQCFGPGTRLTVT.

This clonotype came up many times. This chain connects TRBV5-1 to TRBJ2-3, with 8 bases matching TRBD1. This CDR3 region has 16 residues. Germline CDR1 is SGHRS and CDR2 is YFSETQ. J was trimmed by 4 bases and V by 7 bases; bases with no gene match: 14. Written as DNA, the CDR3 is TGCGCCAGCTCATGGTCGGGAGACAGGGGTCCAGATACGCAGTATTTT. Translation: CASSWSGDRGPDTQYF.

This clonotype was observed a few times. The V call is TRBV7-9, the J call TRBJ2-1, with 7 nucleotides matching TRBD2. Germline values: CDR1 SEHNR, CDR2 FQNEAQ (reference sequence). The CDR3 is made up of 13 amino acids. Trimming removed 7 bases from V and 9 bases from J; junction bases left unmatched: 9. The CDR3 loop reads CASTPLGEGEQFF. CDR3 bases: TGTGCCAGCACCCCCCTGGGGGAGGGTGAGCAGTTCTTC.

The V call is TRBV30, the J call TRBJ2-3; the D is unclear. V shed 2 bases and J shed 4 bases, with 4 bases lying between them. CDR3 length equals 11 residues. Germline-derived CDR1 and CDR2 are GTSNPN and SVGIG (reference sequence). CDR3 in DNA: TGTGCCTGGAGTTTAGCAGATACGCAGTATTTT. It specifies CAWSLADTQYF.